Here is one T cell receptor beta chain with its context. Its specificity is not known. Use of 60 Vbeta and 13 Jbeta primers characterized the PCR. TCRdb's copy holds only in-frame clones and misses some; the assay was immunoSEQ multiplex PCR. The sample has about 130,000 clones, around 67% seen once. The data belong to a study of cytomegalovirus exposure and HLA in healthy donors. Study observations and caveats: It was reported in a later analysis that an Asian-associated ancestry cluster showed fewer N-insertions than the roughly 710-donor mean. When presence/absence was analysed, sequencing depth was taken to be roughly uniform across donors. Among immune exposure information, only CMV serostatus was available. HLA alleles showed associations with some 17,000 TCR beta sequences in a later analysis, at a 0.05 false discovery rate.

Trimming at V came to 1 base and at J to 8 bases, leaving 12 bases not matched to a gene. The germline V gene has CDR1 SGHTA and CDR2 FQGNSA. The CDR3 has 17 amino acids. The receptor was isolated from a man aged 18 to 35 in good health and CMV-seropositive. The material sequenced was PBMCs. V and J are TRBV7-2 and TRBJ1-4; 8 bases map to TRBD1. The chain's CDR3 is CASSLVRRTGPGEKLFF. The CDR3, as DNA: TGTGCCAGCAGCTTAGTACGGAGGACAGGGCCGGGGGAAAAACTGTTTTTT.